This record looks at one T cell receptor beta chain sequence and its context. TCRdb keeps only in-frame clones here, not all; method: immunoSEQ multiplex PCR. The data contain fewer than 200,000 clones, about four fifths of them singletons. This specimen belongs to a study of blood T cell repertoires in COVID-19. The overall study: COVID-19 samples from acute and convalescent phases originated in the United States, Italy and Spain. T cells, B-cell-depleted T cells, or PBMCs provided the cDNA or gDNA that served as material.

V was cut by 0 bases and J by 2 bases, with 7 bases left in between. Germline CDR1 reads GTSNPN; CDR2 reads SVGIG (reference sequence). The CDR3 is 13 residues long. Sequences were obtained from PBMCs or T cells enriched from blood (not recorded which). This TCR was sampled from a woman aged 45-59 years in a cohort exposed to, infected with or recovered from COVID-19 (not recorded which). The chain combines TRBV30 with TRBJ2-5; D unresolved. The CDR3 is CAWSVQTQETQYF. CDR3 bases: TGTGCCTGGAGTGTACAGACGCAAGAGACCCAGTACTTC.